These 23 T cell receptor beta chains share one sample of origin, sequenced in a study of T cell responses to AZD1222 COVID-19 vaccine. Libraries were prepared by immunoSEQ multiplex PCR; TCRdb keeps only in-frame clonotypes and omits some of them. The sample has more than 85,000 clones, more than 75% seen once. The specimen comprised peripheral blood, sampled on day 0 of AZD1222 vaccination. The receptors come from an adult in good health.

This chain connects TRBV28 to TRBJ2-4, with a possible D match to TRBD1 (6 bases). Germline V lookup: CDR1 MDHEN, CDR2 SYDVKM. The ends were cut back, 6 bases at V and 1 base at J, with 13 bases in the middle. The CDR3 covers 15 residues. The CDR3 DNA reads TGTGCCAGCAGCCCCGGAGGACAGGCCAAAAACATTCAGTACTTC. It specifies CASSPGGQAKNIQYF.

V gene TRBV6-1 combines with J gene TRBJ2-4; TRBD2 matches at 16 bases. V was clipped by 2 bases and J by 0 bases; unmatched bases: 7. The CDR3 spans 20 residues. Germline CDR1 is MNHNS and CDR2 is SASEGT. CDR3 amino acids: CASSEWGLAGGVLAKNIQYF. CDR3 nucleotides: TGTGCCAGCAGTGAATGGGGACTAGCGGGAGGGGTACTAGCCAAAAACATTCAGTACTTC.

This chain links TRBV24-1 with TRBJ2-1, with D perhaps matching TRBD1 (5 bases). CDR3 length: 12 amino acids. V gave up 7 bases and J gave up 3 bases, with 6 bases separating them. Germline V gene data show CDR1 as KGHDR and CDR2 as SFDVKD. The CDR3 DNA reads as TGTGCCACCAGGGACAACTACAATGAGCAGTTCTTC. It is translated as CATRDNYNEQFF.

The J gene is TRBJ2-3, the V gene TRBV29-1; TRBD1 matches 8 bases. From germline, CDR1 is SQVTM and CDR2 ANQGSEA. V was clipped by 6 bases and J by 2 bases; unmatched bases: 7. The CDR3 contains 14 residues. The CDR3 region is CSVAWTGITDTQYF. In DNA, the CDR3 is TGCAGCGTCGCGTGGACAGGGATCACAGATACGCAGTATTTT.

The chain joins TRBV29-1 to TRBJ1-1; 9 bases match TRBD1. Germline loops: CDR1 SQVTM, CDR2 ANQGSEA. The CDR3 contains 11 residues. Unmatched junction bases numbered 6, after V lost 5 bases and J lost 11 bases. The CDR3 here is CSVRTGDRAFF. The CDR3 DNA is TGCAGCGTTCGGACAGGGGATCGGGCTTTCTTT.

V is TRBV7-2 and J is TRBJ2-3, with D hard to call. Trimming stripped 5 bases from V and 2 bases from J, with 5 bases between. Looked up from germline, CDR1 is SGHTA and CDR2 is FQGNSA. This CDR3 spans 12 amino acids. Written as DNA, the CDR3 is TGTGCCAGCAGCCCTTCCACAGATACGCAGTATTTT. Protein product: CASSPSTDTQYF.

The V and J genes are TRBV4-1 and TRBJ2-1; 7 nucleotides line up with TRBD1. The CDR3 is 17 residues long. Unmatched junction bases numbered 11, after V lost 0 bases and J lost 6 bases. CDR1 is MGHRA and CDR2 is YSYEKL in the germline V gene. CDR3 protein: CASSQDLKGGAVNEQFF. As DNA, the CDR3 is TGCGCCAGCAGCCAAGATTTAAAAGGGGGCGCCGTCAATGAGCAGTTCTTC.

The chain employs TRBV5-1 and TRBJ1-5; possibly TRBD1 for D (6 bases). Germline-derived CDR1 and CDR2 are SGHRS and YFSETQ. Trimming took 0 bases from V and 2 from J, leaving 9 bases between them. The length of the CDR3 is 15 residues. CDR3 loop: CASSLVPGGNQPQHF. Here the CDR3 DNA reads TGCGCCAGCAGCTTGGTTCCAGGGGGCAATCAGCCCCAGCATTTT.

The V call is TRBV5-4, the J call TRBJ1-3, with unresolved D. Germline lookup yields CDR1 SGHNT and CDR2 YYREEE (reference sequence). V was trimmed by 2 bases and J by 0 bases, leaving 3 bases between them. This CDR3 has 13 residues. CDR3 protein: CASSFFSGNTIYF. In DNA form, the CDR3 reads TGTGCCAGCAGCTTTTTCTCTGGAAACACCATATATTTT.

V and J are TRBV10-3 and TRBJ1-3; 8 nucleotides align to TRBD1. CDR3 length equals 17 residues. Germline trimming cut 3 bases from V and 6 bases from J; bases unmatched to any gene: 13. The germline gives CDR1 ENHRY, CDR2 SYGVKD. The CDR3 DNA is TGTGCCATCAGTGACCCAAGCGGGGCAGGGGGCGCAAACACCATATATTTT. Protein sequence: CAISDPSGAGGANTIYF.

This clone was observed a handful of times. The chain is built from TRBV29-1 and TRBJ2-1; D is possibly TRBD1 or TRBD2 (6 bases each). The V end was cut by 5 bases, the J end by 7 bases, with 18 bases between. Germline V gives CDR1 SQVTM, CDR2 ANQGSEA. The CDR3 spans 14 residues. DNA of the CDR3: TGCAGCGTTAGGGGGGCCAACGGTGGGAATGAGCAGTTCTTC. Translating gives CSVRGANGGNEQFF.

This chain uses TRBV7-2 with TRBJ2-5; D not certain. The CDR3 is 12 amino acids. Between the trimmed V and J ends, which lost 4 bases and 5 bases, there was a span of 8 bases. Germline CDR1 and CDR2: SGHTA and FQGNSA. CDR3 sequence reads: CASSSYRETQYF. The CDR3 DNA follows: TGTGCCAGCAGCTCATATAGGGAGACCCAGTACTTC. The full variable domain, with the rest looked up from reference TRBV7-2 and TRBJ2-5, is GAGVSQSPSNKVTEKGKDVELRCDPISGHTALYWYRQSLGQGLEFLIYFQGNSAPDKSGLPSDRFSAERTGGSVSTLTIQRTQQEDSAVYLCASSSYRETQYFGPGTRLLVL.

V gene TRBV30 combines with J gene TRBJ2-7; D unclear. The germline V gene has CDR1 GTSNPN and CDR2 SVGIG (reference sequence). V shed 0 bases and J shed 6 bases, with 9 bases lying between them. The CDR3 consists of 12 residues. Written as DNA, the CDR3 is TGTGCCTGGAGTGTAAAGTTTTCCGAGCAGTACTTC. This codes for CAWSVKFSEQYF. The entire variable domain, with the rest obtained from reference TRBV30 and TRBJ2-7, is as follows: SQTIHQWPATLVQPVGSPLSLECTVEGTSNPNLYWYRQAAGRGLQLLFYSVGIGQISSEVPQNLSASRPQDRQFILSSKKLLLSDSGFYLCAWSVKFSEQYFGPGTRLTVT.

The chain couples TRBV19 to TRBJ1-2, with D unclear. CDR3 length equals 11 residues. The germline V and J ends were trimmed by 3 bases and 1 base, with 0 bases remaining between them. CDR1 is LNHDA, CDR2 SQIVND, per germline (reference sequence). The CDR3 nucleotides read TGTGCCAGTAGTATTAACTATGGCTACACCTTC. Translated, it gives CASSINYGYTF.

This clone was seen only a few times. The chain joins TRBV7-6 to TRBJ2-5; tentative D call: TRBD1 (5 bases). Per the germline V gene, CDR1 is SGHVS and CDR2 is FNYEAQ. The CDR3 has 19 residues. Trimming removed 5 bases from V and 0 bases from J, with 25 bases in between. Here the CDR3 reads CASSLNHRKLITYQETQYF. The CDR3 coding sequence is TGTGCCAGCAGCCTCAACCACAGGAAACTTATAACGTACCAAGAGACCCAGTACTTC. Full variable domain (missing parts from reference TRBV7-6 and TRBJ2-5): GAGVSQSPRYKVTKRGQDVALRCDPISGHVSLYWYRQALGQGPEFLTYFNYEAQQDKSGLPNDRFSAERPEGSISTLTIQRTEQRDSAMYRCASSLNHRKLITYQETQYFGPGTRLLVL.

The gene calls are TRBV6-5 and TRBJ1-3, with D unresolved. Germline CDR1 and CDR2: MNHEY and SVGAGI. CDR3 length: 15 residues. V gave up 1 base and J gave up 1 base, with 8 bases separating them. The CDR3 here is CASSYYGVSGNTIYF. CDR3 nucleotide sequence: TGTGCCAGCAGTTACTACGGGGTTTCTGGAAACACCATATATTTT.

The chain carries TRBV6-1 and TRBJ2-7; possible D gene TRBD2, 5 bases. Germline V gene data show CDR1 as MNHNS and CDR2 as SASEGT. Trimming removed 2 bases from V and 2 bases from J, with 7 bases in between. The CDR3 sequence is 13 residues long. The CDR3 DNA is TGTGCCAGCAGTGAACGGGGTCCCTACGAGCAGTACTTC. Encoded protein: CASSERGPYEQYF.

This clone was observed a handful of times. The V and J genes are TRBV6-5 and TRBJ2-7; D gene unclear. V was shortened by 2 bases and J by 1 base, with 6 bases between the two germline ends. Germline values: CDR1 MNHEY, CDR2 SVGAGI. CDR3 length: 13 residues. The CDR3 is CASSYASSYEQYF. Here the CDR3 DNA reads TGTGCCAGCAGTTACGCCTCTTCCTACGAGCAGTACTTC.

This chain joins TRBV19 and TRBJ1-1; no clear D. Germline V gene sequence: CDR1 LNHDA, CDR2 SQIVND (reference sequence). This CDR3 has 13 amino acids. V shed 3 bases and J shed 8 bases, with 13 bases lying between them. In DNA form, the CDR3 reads TGTGCCAGTAGTATCCCCATCGATGGAGAAGCTTTCTTT. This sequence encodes CASSIPIDGEAFF.

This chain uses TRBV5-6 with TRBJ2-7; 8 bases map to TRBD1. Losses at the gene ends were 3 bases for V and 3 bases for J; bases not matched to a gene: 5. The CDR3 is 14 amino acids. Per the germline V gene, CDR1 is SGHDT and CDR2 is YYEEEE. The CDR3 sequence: CASSSSQGVYEQYF. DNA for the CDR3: TGTGCCAGCAGCTCCTCACAGGGGGTCTACGAGCAGTACTTC.

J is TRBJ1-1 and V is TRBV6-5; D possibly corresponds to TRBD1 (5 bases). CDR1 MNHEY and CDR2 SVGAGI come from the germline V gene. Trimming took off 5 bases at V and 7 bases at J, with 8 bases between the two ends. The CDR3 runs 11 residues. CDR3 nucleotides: TGTGCCAGCAGTATTACAGGTGAAGCTTTCTTT. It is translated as CASSITGEAFF.

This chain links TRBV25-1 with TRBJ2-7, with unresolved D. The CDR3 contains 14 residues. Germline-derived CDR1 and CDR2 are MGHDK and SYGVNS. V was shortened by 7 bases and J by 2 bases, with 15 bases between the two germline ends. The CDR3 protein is CASTPHGFPYEQYF. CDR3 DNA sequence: TGTGCCAGCACTCCCCACGGGTTCCCCTACGAGCAGTACTTC.

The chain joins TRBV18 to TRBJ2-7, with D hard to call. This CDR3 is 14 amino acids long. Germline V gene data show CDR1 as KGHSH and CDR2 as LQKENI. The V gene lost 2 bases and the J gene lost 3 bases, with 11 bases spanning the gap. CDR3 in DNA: TGTGCCAGCTCACCAGTCGGCAGTAGCTACGAGCAGTACTTC. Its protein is CASSPVGSSYEQYF.